The next 17 T cell receptor beta chains were all read from a single sample in a study of cytomegalovirus exposure and HLA in healthy donors. This PCR relied on a set of 60 Vbeta primers and 13 Jbeta primers. Here immunoSEQ multiplex PCR was the method, and the copy in TCRdb shows in-frame clones only, minus some. The sample records over 100,000 clones, less than 85% being singletons. Sample: PBMCs. These receptors were obtained from a man aged 35-49 years in good health and CMV-seronegative.

The rearrangement joins TRBV4-1 to TRBJ1-2; tentatively, D is TRBD1 (5 bases). The CDR3 extends over 16 amino acids. V lost 5 bases and J 0 bases, leaving 16 bases between the germline ends. Germline-derived CDR1 and CDR2 are MGHRA and YSYEKL. For the CDR3, the DNA is TGCGCCAGCAGCTCTACCTGGGGCGGAGCTAACTATGGCTACACCTTC. As protein: CASSSTWGGANYGYTF.

J is TRBJ2-1 and V is TRBV27; 9 nucleotides match TRBD2. Germline CDR1 is MNHEY and CDR2 is SMNVEV (reference sequence). V gave up 7 bases and J gave up 7 bases; unmatched junction bases: 5. The length of the CDR3 is 13 residues. The CDR3 spells CASIPSGANEQFF. The CDR3 DNA is TGTGCCAGCATCCCTAGCGGGGCGAATGAGCAGTTCTTC.

This clone appeared a few times. This chain connects TRBV9 to TRBJ1-5, with TRBD1 identical over 8 bases. The trim removed 3 bases at V and 7 bases at J, leaving 6 bases unmatched. Germline CDR1 SGDLS, CDR2 YYNGEE. This CDR3 has 14 amino acids. The CDR3 bases are TGTGCCAGCAGCGCAGGACAGGGACTCCAGCCCCAGCATTTT. The encoded protein is CASSAGQGLQPQHF.

The rearrangement uses TRBV7-3 and TRBJ2-4; D is possibly TRBD2 (5 bases). V gave up 8 bases and J gave up 7 bases, with 15 bases separating them. CDR1 is SGHTA, CDR2 FQGTGA, per germline. The CDR3 loop spans 13 amino acids. CDR3 residues: CASREGGGNIQYF. In DNA, the CDR3 is TGTGCCAGCCGCGAGGGCGGTGGCAACATTCAGTACTTC.

CDR3 sequence: CASSFSTEAFF. In nucleotides, the CDR3 is TGTGCCAGCAGCTTTAGTACTGAAGCTTTCTTT. The chain links TRBV5-5 to TRBJ1-1; D is undetermined. There are 11 residues in the CDR3. Germline CDR1 reads SGHKS; CDR2 reads YYEKEE (reference sequence). V lost 2 bases, J lost 5 bases, and 4 bases lay in between.

The CDR3 DNA reads TGTGCCAGCAGCTCGGAGGGACAGGGGGCAGGAAACACCATATATTTT. This translates into CASSSEGQGAGNTIYF. The rearrangement joins TRBV7-2 to TRBJ1-3; 12 bases are shared with TRBD1. The CDR3 extends over 16 amino acids. Germline V lookup: CDR1 SGHTA, CDR2 FQGNSA. Trimming at V came to 4 bases and at J to 4 bases, leaving 5 bases not matched to a gene.

This sequence joins TRBV27 and TRBJ2-2, with 7 bases matching TRBD1. CDR1 and CDR2 (germline): MNHEY, SMNVEV (reference sequence). The trim removed 4 bases at V and 2 bases at J, leaving 10 bases unmatched. The CDR3 totals 17 residues. The CDR3 is CASSSPSGQLNTGELFF. Here the CDR3 DNA reads TGTGCCAGCAGTTCCCCTTCGGGACAGCTAAACACCGGGGAGCTGTTTTTT.

This chain links TRBV6-1 with TRBJ2-3; D ambiguous. Germline loops: CDR1 MNHNS, CDR2 SASEGT. Trimming removed 4 bases at V and 4 bases at J, with 9 bases between. The CDR3 extends over 13 amino acids. The CDR3 reads CASSAGLPDTQYF. CDR3 nucleotides: TGTGCCAGCAGTGCCGGTCTCCCAGATACGCAGTATTTT.

The chain has TRBV9 and TRBJ2-1, with 12 positions matching TRBD2. Trimming removed 4 bases from V and 0 bases from J; junction bases left unmatched: 8. CDR3 length: 18 residues. The germline gives CDR1 SGDLS, CDR2 YYNGEE. Here the CDR3 DNA reads TGTGCCAGCAGCTCAAGACTAGCGGGGGTTCTCTCCTACAATGAGCAGTTCTTC. Its protein is CASSSRLAGVLSYNEQFF.

The chain couples TRBV4-1 to TRBJ2-7; 8 bases agree with TRBD2. Germline lookup yields CDR1 MGHRA and CDR2 YSYEKL. Losses at the gene ends were 7 bases for V and 3 bases for J; bases not matched to a gene: 8. This CDR3 region has 14 residues. For the CDR3, the DNA is TGCGCCAGCAAAGGTAGCGGGGCAGACTACGAGCAGTACTTC. Protein sequence: CASKGSGADYEQYF.

This chain joins TRBV4-1 and TRBJ2-1; 10 bases map to TRBD2. The CDR3 has 16 amino acids. The germline V gene has CDR1 MGHRA and CDR2 YSYEKL. The V gene end was trimmed by 0 bases and the J gene end by 6 bases; junction bases not matched to a gene: 5. The CDR3 spells CASSQERLAGANEQFF. CDR3 nucleotides: TGCGCCAGCAGCCAAGAGCGGCTAGCGGGGGCCAATGAGCAGTTCTTC.

This chain joins TRBV6-5 and TRBJ1-1; D is ambiguous. Germline V gene lookup returns CDR1 MNHEY and CDR2 SVGAGI. V was pared by 2 bases and J by 1 base, with 11 bases between. This CDR3 spans 15 amino acids. The CDR3 protein is CASSYGEAPNTEAFF. The CDR3 region has the DNA TGTGCCAGCAGTTACGGGGAGGCGCCGAACACTGAAGCTTTCTTT.

The chain links TRBV7-9 to TRBJ1-2, with TRBD1 identical over 7 bases. The CDR3 is 14 residues long. V shed 5 bases and J 1 base; nucleotides not matched to a gene: 4. CDR1 is SEHNR, CDR2 FQNEAQ, per germline (reference sequence). The CDR3 DNA sequence: TGTGCCAGCAGCCTACGGGACAGTAACTATGGCTACACCTTC. It encodes CASSLRDSNYGYTF. The variable domain in full, completed from reference TRBV7-9 and TRBJ1-2, reads DTGVSQNPRHKITKRGQNVTFRCDPISEHNRLYWYRQTLGQGPEFLTYFQNEAQLEKSRLLSDRFSAERPKGSFSTLEIQRTEQGDSAMYLCASSLRDSNYGYTFGSGTRLTVV.

This clone appeared once. The chain joins TRBV7-9 to TRBJ1-1; TRBD1 matches 7 bases. The junction had 11 bases not matched to a gene; V was cut back by 5 bases and J by 5 bases. The V gene's germline CDR1 is SEHNR and CDR2 FQNEAQ (reference sequence). There are 15 residues in the CDR3. Written as DNA, the CDR3 is TGTGCCAGCAGCACCATGGCAGGGGGAGGTACTGAAGCTTTCTTT. Its protein product is CASSTMAGGGTEAFF.

The chain uses TRBV1 and TRBJ2-5; TRBD2, as called in the table, went unchecked against the DNA. TRBV1 is termed a pseudogene. The CDR3 consists of 17 residues. The CDR3: CTSSQDKAGGPQETQYF. The CDR3 bases are TGCACCAGCAGCCAAGATAAGGCGGGGGGCCCCCAAGAGACCCAGTACTTC.

This clone has just a few counts. At one end the junction does not follow the germline gene, possibly because of a read error. The chain recombines TRBV4-1 with TRBJ1-4, with D unresolved. This CDR3 is built from 13 residues. Germline loops: CDR1 MGHRA, CDR2 YSYEKL. This chain's CDR3 is CASSQEIAESSIF. CDR3 coding DNA: TGCGCCAGCAGCCAAGAAATAGCGGAATCTTCGATTTTT.

This CDR3 reads CASKLVGGNQPQHF. Here the CDR3 DNA reads TGTGCCAGCAAACTGGTAGGAGGCAATCAGCCCCAGCATTTT. The chain recombines TRBV27 with TRBJ1-5, with D hard to call. Trimming stripped 7 bases from V and 2 bases from J, with 12 bases between. This CDR3 comprises 14 residues. Germline V lookup: CDR1 MNHEY, CDR2 SMNVEV (reference sequence).